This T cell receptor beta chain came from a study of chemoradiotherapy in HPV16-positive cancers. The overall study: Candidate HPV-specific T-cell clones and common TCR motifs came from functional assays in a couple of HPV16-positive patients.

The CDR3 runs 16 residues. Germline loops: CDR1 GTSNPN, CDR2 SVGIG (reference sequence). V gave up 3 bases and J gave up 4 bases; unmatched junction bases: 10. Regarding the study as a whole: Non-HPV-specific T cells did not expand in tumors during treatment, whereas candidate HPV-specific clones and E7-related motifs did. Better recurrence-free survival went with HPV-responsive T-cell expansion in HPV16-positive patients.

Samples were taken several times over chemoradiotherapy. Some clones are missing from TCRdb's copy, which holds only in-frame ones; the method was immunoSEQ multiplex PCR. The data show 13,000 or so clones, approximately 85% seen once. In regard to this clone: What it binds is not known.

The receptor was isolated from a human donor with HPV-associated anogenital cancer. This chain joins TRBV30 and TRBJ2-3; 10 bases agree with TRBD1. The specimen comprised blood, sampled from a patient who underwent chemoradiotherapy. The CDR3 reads CAWSPAGTGVADTQYF. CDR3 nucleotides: TGTGCCTGGAGCCCCGCCGGGACAGGGGTTGCAGATACGCAGTATTTT.